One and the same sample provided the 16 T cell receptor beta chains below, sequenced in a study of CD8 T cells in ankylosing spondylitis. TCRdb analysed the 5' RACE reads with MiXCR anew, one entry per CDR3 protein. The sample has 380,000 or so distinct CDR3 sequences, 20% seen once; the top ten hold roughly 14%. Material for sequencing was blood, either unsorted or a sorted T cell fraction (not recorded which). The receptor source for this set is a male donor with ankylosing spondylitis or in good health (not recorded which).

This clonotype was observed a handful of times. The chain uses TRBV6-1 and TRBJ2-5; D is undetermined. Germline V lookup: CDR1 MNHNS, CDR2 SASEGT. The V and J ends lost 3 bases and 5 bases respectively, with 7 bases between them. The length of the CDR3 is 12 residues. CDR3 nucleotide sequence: TGTGCCAGCAGTGAGGAACGGGAGACCCAGTACTTC. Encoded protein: CASSEERETQYF.

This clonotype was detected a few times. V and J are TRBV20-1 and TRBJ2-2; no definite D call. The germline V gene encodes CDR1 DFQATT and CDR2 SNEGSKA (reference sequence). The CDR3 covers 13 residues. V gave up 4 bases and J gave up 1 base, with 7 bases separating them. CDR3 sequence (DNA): TGCAGTGCTACTCGCCGGAACACCGGGGAGCTGTTTTTT. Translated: CSATRRNTGELFF.

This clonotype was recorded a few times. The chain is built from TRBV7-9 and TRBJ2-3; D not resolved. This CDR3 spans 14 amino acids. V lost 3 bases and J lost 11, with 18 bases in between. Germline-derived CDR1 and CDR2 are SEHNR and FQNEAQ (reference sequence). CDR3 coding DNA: TGTGCCAGCAGCTTTGGCAGTCCAGCTCTGGGGCAGTATTTT. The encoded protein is CASSFGSPALGQYF.

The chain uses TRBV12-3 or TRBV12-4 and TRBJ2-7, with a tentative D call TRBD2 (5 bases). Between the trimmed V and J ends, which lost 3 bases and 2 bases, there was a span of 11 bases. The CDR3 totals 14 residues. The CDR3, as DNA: TGTGCCAGCAGTTTTCGGGGTGCGACCTACGAGCAGTACTTC. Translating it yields CASSFRGATYEQYF.

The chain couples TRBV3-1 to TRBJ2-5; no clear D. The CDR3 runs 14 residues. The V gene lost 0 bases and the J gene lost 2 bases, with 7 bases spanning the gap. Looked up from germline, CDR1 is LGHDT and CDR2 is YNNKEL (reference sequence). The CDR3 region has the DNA TGTGCCAGCAGCCAAGAGATGACGCAAGAGACCCAGTACTTC. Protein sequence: CASSQEMTQETQYF.

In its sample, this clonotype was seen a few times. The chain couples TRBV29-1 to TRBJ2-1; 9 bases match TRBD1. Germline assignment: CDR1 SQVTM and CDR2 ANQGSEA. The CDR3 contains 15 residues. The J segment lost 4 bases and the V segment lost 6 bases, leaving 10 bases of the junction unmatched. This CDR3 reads CSVLLPTGGYNEQFF. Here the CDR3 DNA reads TGCAGCGTCCTACTGCCGACAGGGGGATACAATGAGCAGTTCTTC.

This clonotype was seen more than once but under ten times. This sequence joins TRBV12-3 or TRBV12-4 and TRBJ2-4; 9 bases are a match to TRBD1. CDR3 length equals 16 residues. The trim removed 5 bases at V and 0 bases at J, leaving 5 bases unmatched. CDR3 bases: TGTGCCAGCAGTCCCCAGACAGGGGGAGCCAAAAACATTCAGTACTTC. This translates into CASSPQTGGAKNIQYF.

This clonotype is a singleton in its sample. CDR3 residues: CASSFYRGATDTQYF. CDR3 in DNA: TGTGCCAGCAGTTTCTACAGGGGGGCAACAGATACGCAGTATTTT. The rearrangement joins TRBV12-3 or TRBV12-4 to TRBJ2-3; TRBD1 aligns across 8 bases. The CDR3 has 15 residues. The V gene end was trimmed by 3 bases and the J gene end by 3 bases; junction bases not matched to a gene: 5.

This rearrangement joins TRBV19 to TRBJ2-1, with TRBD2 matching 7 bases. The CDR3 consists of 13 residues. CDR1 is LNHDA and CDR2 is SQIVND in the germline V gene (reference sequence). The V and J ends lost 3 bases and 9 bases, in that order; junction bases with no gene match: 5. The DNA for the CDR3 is TGTGCCAGTAGTATCCGACTAGCCCTTGAGCAGTTCTTC. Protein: CASSIRLALEQFF.

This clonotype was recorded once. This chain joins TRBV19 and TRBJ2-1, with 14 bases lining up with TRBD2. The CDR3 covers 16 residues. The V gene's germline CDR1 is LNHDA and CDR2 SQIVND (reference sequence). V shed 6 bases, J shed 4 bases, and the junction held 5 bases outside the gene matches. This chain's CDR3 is CASSPGLAGEYNEQFF. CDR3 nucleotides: TGTGCCAGTAGCCCGGGACTAGCGGGGGAGTACAATGAGCAGTTCTTC.

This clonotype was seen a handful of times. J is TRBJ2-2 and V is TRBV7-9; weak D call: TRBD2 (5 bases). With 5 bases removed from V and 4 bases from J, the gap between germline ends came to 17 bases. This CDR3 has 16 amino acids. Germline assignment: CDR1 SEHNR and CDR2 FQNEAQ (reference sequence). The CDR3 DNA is TGTGCCAGCAGCCCCTCCGGGGTCCTCCCCACCGGGGAGCTGTTTTTT. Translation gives CASSPSGVLPTGELFF.

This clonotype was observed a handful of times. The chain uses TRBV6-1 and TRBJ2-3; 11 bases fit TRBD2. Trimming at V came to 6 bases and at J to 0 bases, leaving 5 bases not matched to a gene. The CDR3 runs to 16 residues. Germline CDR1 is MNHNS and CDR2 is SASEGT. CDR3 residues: CASRRLAGLSTDTQYF. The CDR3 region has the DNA TGTGCCAGCAGGCGACTAGCGGGGTTGAGCACAGATACGCAGTATTTT.

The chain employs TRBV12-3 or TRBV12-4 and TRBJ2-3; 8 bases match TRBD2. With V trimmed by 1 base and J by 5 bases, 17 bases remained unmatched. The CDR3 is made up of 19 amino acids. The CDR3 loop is CASSLGQYEGGGRGDTQYF. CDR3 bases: TGTGCCAGCAGTTTAGGACAGTATGAAGGCGGGGGGCGTGGAGATACGCAGTATTTT.

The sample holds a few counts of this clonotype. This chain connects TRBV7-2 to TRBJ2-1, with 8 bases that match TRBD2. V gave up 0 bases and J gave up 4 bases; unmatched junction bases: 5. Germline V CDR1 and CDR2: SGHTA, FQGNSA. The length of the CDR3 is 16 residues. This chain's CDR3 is CASSLARGGRYNEQFF. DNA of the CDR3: TGTGCCAGCAGCTTAGCTCGGGGGGGCCGTTACAATGAGCAGTTCTTC.

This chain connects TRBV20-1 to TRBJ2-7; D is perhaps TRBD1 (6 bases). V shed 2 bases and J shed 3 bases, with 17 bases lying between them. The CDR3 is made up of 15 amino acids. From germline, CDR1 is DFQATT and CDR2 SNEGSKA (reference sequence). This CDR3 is CSARKTGTPDYEQYF. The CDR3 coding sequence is TGCAGTGCTAGAAAAACCGGGACACCGGACTACGAGCAGTACTTC.

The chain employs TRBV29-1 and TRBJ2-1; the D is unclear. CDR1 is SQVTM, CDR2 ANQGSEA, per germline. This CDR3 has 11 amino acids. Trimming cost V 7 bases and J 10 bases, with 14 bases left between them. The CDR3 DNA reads TGCAGCGCCACCCCCATGGGGGAGCAGTTCTTC. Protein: CSATPMGEQFF.